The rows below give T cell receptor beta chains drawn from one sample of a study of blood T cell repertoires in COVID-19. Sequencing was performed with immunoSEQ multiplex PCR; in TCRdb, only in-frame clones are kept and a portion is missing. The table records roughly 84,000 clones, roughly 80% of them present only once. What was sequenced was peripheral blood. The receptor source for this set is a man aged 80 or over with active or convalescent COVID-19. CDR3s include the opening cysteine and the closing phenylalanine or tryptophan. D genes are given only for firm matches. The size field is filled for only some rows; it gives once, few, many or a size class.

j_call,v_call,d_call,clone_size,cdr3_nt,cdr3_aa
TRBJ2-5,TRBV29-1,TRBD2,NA,TGCAGCGTTGGGCGGGGGGCCCAAGAGACCCAGTACTTC,CSVGRGAQETQYF
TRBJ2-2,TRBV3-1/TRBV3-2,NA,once,TGTGCCAGCAGCCCCCTGACTAAGCGCGCTGGGGAGCTGTTTTTT,CASSPLTKRAGELFF
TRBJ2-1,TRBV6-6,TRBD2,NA,TGTGCCAGCAGTCGCACAACTAGCGGGATTTACAATGAGCAGTTCTTC,CASSRTTSGIYNEQFF
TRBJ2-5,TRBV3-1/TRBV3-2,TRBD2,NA,TGTGCCAGCAGCCAAGCCGGGGGGGCGCGCGGTGGAAAGACCCAGTACTTC,CASSQAGGARGGKTQYF
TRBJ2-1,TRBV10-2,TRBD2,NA,TGCGCCAGCAGTCTAGCGGGGAGGAGCTCCTACAATGAGCAGTTCTTC,CASSLAGRSSYNEQFF
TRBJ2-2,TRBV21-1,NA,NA,TGTGCCAGCAGCAATGGGGGACTAGCGGGAGGGCCGGACACCGGGGAGCTGTTTTTT,CASSNGGLAGGPDTGELFF
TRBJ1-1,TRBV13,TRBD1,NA,TGTGCCAGCAGCTCCAACAGGGGACGAGCTTTCTTT,CASSSNRGRAFF
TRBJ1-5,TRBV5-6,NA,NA,TGTGCCAGCAGGCAACGACTGGGCAATCAGCCCCAGCATTTT,CASRQRLGNQPQHF
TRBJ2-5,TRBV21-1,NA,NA,TGTGCCAGCAGCCTCCCGGGGTTGGGCCTCCAAGAGACCCAGTACTTC,CASSLPGLGLQETQYF
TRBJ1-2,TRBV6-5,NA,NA,TGTGCCAGCAGTTACGTGGGGGGGCGGGATGGCTACACCTTC,CASSYVGGRDGYTF
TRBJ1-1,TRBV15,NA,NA,TGTGCCACCAGCAGAGACAGGGGATTAACGAACACTGAAGCTTTCTTT,CATSRDRGLTNTEAFF
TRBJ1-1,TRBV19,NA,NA,TGTGCCAGTAGGAGGCCCCAGTACGGGACTGAAGCTTTCTTT,CASRRPQYGTEAFF
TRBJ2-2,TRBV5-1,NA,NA,TGCGCCAGCAGCTTGAGGGAGGTATCCGGGGAGCTGTTTTTT,CASSLREVSGELFF
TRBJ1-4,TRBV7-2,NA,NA,TGTGCCAGCAGCTTAAACAGAGCAACTAATGAAAAACTGTTTTTT,CASSLNRATNEKLFF
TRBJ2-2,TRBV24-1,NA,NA,TGTGCCACCAGTGATTCGACCGGGGAGCTGTTTTTT,CATSDSTGELFF
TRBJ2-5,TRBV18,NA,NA,TGTGCCAGCTCACCACCGGCCGGGGAGACCCAGTACTTC,CASSPPAGETQYF
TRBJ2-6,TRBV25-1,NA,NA,TGTGCCAGCCGAGGGTTCGGGGCCAACGTCCTGACTTTC,CASRGFGANVLTF
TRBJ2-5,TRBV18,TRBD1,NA,TGTGCCAGCTCACCCAGGGGGACGGAGACCCAGTACTTC,CASSPRGTETQYF
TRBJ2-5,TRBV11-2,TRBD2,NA,TGTGCCAGCAGCCAGCGACTAGCGGGTATGGAGACCCAGTACTTC,CASSQRLAGMETQYF
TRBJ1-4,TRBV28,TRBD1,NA,TGTGCCAGCAGGCGAACCGGGACAGGGGGCGAAAAACTGTTTTTT,CASRRTGTGGEKLFF
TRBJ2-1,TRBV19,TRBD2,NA,TGTGCCAGTAGTGCGAGGGGGCGGGAGGGCCGGAATGAGCAGTTCTTC,CASSARGREGRNEQFF
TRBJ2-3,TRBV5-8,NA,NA,TGTGCCAGCAAGCGGGTGGCAGATACGCAGTATTTT,CASKRVADTQYF
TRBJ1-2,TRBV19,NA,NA,TGTGCCAGTAGTATCCGGTTGGTGGACTCGTGGGGAGGGGGCTACACCTTC,CASSIRLVDSWGGGYTF
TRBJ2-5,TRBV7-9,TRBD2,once,TGTGCCAGCAGCTTCGCAACGGGAGGTGAGACCCAGTACTTC,CASSFATGGETQYF
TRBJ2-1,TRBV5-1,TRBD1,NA,TGCGCCAGCAGCAAGGACAGGGAGGTGAATGAGCAGTTCTTC,CASSKDREVNEQFF
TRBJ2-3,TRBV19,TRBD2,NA,TGTGCCAGTAGTGGTAATAGCGGGACTACGCAGTATTTT,CASSGNSGTTQYF
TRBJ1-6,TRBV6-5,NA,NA,TGTGCCAGCAGGGGGACGGGGGATTCACCCCTCCACTTT,CASRGTGDSPLHF
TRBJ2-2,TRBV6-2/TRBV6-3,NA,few,TGTGCCAGCAGTTACATAGGACTAACGAACACCGGGGAGCTGTTTTTT,CASSYIGLTNTGELFF
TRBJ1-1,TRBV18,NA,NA,TGTGCCAGCTCACCAGGACAGTCGGTAACTGAAGCTTTCTTT,CASSPGQSVTEAFF
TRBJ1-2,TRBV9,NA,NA,TGTGCCAGCAGCGGGACAGTCTCCAACTATGGCTACACCTTC,CASSGTVSNYGYTF
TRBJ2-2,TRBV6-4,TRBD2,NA,TGTGCCAGCAGTGATATGGCGGGAGCCGGGGAGCTGTTTTTT,CASSDMAGAGELFF
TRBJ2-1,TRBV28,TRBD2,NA,TGTGCCAGCCGACTCGGGGGGATCGAGCAGTTCTTC,CASRLGGIEQFF
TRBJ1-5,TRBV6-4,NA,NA,TGTGCCAGCAGTCACGGTAGCAATCAGCCCCAGCATTTT,CASSHGSNQPQHF
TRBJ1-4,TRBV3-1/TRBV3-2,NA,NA,TGTGCCAGCAGGCGTAATGAAAAACTGTTTTTT,CASRRNEKLFF
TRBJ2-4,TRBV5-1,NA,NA,TGCGCCAGCAGCTTGGATGTGGTCGCGGACATTCAGTACTTC,CASSLDVVADIQYF
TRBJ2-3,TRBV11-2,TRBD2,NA,TGTGCCAGCAGCCCACAGGGAGCGGGGGGGCCAGATACGCAGTATTTT,CASSPQGAGGPDTQYF
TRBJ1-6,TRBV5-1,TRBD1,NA,TGCGCCAGCAGCCGGACAGGGTATAGTTCACCCCTCCACTTT,CASSRTGYSSPLHF
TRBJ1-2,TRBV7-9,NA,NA,TGTGCCAGCAGCACGGACGGGAGATATGGCTACACCTTC,CASSTDGRYGYTF
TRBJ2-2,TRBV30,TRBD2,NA,TGTGCCTGGAGTGTACTTGGGGGGGGTGCCGGGGAGCTGTTTTTT,CAWSVLGGGAGELFF
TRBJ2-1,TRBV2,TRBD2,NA,TGTGCCAGCAGTGATGGGACTAGCGGATTACAGTTCTTC,CASSDGTSGLQFF
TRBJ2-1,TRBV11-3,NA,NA,TGTGCCAGCAGCCCTAGACGGATGGATACTGAGCAGTTCTTC,CASSPRRMDTEQFF
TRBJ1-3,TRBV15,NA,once,TGTGCCACCAGCGGAGGACACCTCTCTGGAAACACCATATATTTT,CATSGGHLSGNTIYF
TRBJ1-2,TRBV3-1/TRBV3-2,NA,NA,TGTGCCAGCAGCTTTACGACCGGGACTTTATATGGCTACACCTTC,CASSFTTGTLYGYTF